The 27 T cell receptor beta chains below all came from one sample that was sequenced in a study of blood T cell repertoires in COVID-19. TCRdb's copy holds only in-frame clones and misses some; the assay was immunoSEQ multiplex PCR. This table holds over 60,000 clones, approximately 85% found once. Input material: peripheral blood. These receptors were taken from a woman older than 75 with active or convalescent COVID-19.

This rearrangement joins TRBV24-1 to TRBJ2-3, with a possible D match to TRBD1 (6 bases). V was trimmed by 3 bases and J by 7 bases, leaving 13 bases between them. Looked up from germline, CDR1 is KGHDR and CDR2 is SFDVKD. This CDR3 has 14 amino acids. The CDR3: CATSDNLQGNTQYF. DNA of the CDR3: TGTGCCACCAGTGATAATCTACAGGGAAATACGCAGTATTTT.

This clone was detected a few times. The rearrangement joins TRBV5-1 to TRBJ1-1; 9 positions agree with TRBD1. The trim removed 3 bases at V and 1 base at J, leaving 10 bases unmatched. The CDR3 extends over 17 amino acids. CDR1 and CDR2 from the germline V gene are SGHRS and YFSETQ. CDR3 bases: TGCGCCAGCAGCTGGATGGACAGGGGTACTGGGAACACTGAAGCTTTCTTT. Residues: CASSWMDRGTGNTEAFF. The full variable domain, in which reference TRBV5-1 and TRBJ1-1 provide the parts outside the CDR3, is KAGVTQTPRYLIKTRGQQVTLSCSPISGHRSVSWYQQTPGQGLQFLFEYFSETQRNKGNFPGRFSGRQFSNSRSEMNVSTLELGDSALYLCASSWMDRGTGNTEAFFGQGTRLTVV.

The rearrangement uses TRBV6-5 and TRBJ1-2; 7 nucleotides align to TRBD1. The germline V gene has CDR1 MNHEY and CDR2 SVGAGI. V lost 0 bases, J lost 4 bases, and 5 bases stayed unmatched. The CDR3 is 15 residues long. The CDR3: CASSYSGQAAYGYTF. In DNA form, the CDR3 reads TGTGCCAGCAGTTACTCTGGACAGGCCGCCTATGGCTACACCTTC.

The V gene is TRBV28, the J gene TRBJ1-5; the D gene is possibly TRBD1 (6 bases). The V end lost 1 base, the J end lost 4 bases, and 8 bases lay between the germline ends. From germline, CDR1 is MDHEN and CDR2 SYDVKM. CDR3 length: 14 amino acids. The CDR3 coding sequence is TGTGCCAGCAGTTTATATACAGGGAATCAGCCCCAGCATTTT. Translating gives CASSLYTGNQPQHF.

The chain has TRBV5-1 and TRBJ2-2, with TRBD1 identical over 7 bases. J gave up 1 base and V 7 bases, and 4 bases lay outside the gene matches. Germline assignment: CDR1 SGHRS and CDR2 YFSETQ. The CDR3 spans 14 residues. Here the CDR3 reads CASHTGENTGELFF. The CDR3 DNA sequence: TGCGCCAGCCACACAGGGGAGAACACCGGGGAGCTGTTTTTT.

V is TRBV9 and J is TRBJ2-1; 7 bases fit TRBD1. Germline lookup yields CDR1 SGDLS and CDR2 YYNGEE. J was trimmed by 4 bases and V by 0 bases; bases with no gene match: 4. There are 15 residues in the CDR3. Here the CDR3 DNA reads TGTGCCAGCAGCGTAGGAGGGGGCCCGTACAATGAGCAGTTCTTC. Translated: CASSVGGGPYNEQFF.

V is TRBV5-6 and J is TRBJ1-1; D not certain. The germline V gene has CDR1 SGHDT and CDR2 YYEEEE. Trimming shortened V by 2 bases and J by 3 bases, and 8 bases separated the two germline ends. The CDR3 contains 13 residues. The CDR3, as DNA: TGTGCCAGCAGCTTTCTATGGTACACTGAAGCTTTCTTT. Its protein product is CASSFLWYTEAFF.

V and J are TRBV7-2 and TRBJ2-7, with 14 bases lining up with TRBD2. There are 18 residues in the CDR3. V shed 6 bases, J shed 2 bases, and the junction held 12 bases outside the gene matches. The germline V gene has CDR1 SGHTA and CDR2 FQGNSA. CDR3 loop: CASSSAGTSGGLAYEQYF. The CDR3 DNA reads as TGTGCCAGCAGTTCAGCCGGGACTAGCGGGGGTTTAGCCTACGAGCAGTACTTC.

The gene calls are TRBV7-2 and TRBJ2-1, with D perhaps TRBD1 (5 bases). Germline V gene lookup returns CDR1 SGHTA and CDR2 FQGNSA. The germline V and J ends were trimmed by 4 bases and 9 bases, with 13 bases remaining between them. CDR3 size: 13 residues. Written as DNA, the CDR3 is TGTGCCAGCAGCTCGCATAGACAGTTTGAGCAGTTCTTC. This sequence encodes CASSSHRQFEQFF.

DNA of the CDR3: TGTGCCAGCAGCCTAGTCGCGGGCGGGAGCTCTGGAAACACCATATATTTT. This sequence encodes CASSLVAGGSSGNTIYF. The J gene is TRBJ1-3, the V gene TRBV7-2, with D unclear. The germline gives CDR1 SGHTA, CDR2 FQGNSA. CDR3 size: 17 residues. Trimming removed 5 bases at V and 0 bases at J, with 17 bases between.

This clone turned up a few times. The chain carries TRBV4-2 and TRBJ1-1, with D possibly matching TRBD1 (5 bases). Trimming cost V 3 bases and J 8 bases, with 22 bases left between them. This CDR3 spans 16 amino acids. Germline V lookup: CDR1 LGHNA, CDR2 YNFKEQ. CDR3 residues: CASSQAPSLGRDEAFF. In DNA, the CDR3 is TGTGCCAGCAGCCAGGCTCCCTCGTTGGGGCGAGACGAAGCTTTCTTT.

Only one count was recorded for this clone. Compared with germline, one end of the junction differs, possibly owing to a read error. The chain uses TRBV18 and TRBJ2-3, with TRBD2 matching over 12 bases. This CDR3 has 16 amino acids. Germline values: CDR1 KGHSH, CDR2 LQKENI. In nucleotides, the CDR3 is TGTGCCAGCTCTCCACCTAGCGGGGGGGCCCCAGATACGCAGTATTTT. Its protein is CASSPPSGGAPDTQYF.

The chain has TRBV5-1 and TRBJ1-2; 11 bases agree with TRBD1. V shed 4 bases, J shed 6 bases, and the junction held 5 bases outside the gene matches. CDR3 size: 14 residues. The V gene's germline CDR1 is SGHRS and CDR2 YFSETQ. The CDR3 DNA sequence: TGCGCCAGCAGCCCAGGGACAGGGGGGGATGGCTACACCTTC. It codes for CASSPGTGGDGYTF.

The chain joins TRBV11-2 to TRBJ2-5, with D possibly TRBD2 on 7 matching bases. The CDR3 runs to 16 residues. Trimming took off 4 bases at V and 3 bases at J, with 18 bases between the two ends. Germline CDR1 is SGHAT and CDR2 is FQNNGV. CDR3: CASSSRGGPGEETQYF. CDR3 nucleotides: TGTGCCAGCAGCTCGAGGGGGGGCCCGGGGGAAGAGACCCAGTACTTC.

The chain has TRBV3-1 (or the pseudogene TRBV3-2) and TRBJ2-1, with 7 positions matching TRBD1. V shed 6 bases, J shed 1 base, and the junction held 6 bases outside the gene matches. Germline CDR1 and CDR2: LGHDT and YNNKEL (reference sequence). This CDR3 has 15 amino acids. The CDR3 DNA is TGTGCCAGCAGTAGTGACAGGGTGTCCTACAATGAGCAGTTCTTC. Translation: CASSSDRVSYNEQFF.

There are a few counts of this clone. The rearrangement uses TRBV10-3 and TRBJ1-1; a weak D match, TRBD1 (6 bases). Trimming removed 6 bases from V and 2 bases from J, with 13 bases in between. Germline V gene lookup returns CDR1 ENHRY and CDR2 SYGVKD. The CDR3 has 14 residues. As DNA, the CDR3 is TGTGCCATCAGGGACAGTCACGGTAACACTGAAGCTTTCTTT. It translates to CAIRDSHGNTEAFF.

The J gene is TRBJ1-3, the V gene TRBV28, with D possibly being TRBD1 (6 bases). V lost 5 bases and J 0 bases, leaving 14 bases between the germline ends. This CDR3 spans 16 amino acids. Germline V gene lookup returns CDR1 MDHEN and CDR2 SYDVKM. In nucleotides, the CDR3 is TGTGCCAGCAGTCTAACCGGGACATACTCTGGAAACACCATATATTTT. Its translation: CASSLTGTYSGNTIYF.

The J gene is TRBJ2-7, the V gene TRBV2; D might be TRBD1 (6 bases). This CDR3 has 13 amino acids. Germline-derived CDR1 and CDR2 are SNHLY and FYNNEI. Trimming pared 4 bases from V and 6 bases from J, leaving 13 bases between. DNA of the CDR3: TGTGCCAGCAGTGCTGGGGGCCGGGGCGAGCAGTACTTC. Translated: CASSAGGRGEQYF.

The chain is built from TRBV4-3 and TRBJ2-1, with 7 bases identical to TRBD2. Germline trimming cut 8 bases from V and 10 bases from J; bases unmatched to any gene: 11. This CDR3 comprises 13 residues. The V gene's germline CDR1 is LGHNA and CDR2 YSLEER. This CDR3 reads CASGSGVAREQFF. CDR3 DNA: TGCGCCAGCGGGAGCGGGGTCGCGCGGGAGCAGTTCTTC.

The chain combines TRBV9 with TRBJ2-5; 7 positions match TRBD2. V shed 4 bases, J shed 5 bases, and the junction held 11 bases outside the gene matches. Germline assignment: CDR1 SGDLS and CDR2 YYNGEE. The CDR3 sequence is 15 residues long. CDR3 residues: CASSPTRTSFETQYF. CDR3 DNA: TGTGCCAGCAGCCCAACTCGGACTAGTTTTGAGACCCAGTACTTC. Together with reference TRBV9 and TRBJ2-5, the CDR3 gives the full variable domain: DSGVTQTPKHLITATGQRVTLRCSPRSGDLSVYWYQQSLDQGLQFLIQYYNGEERAKGNILERFSAQQFPDLHSELNLSSLELGDSALYFCASSPTRTSFETQYFGPGTRLLVL.

This rearrangement joins TRBV28 to TRBJ2-2; weak D call: TRBD2 (5 bases). V was cut by 10 bases and J by 4 bases, with 16 bases left in between. The CDR3 consists of 14 residues. Looked up from germline, CDR1 is MDHEN and CDR2 is SYDVKM. CDR3 loop: CATQVRVSTGELFF. The CDR3 DNA follows: TGTGCCACCCAAGTGAGGGTTTCCACCGGGGAGCTGTTTTTT.

CDR3 loop: CASSSTGLGSQPQHF. The CDR3 bases are TGTGCCAGCAGCTCAACAGGGTTGGGAAGTCAGCCCCAGCATTTT. The chain is built from TRBV7-2 and TRBJ1-5; possible D gene TRBD1, 6 bases. Germline V gene data show CDR1 as SGHTA and CDR2 as FQGNSA. CDR3 length: 15 amino acids. Trimming took off 4 bases at V and 6 bases at J, with 16 bases between the two ends.

The rearrangement uses TRBV29-1 and TRBJ2-2; no reliable D call. CDR3 size: 10 residues. Germline V gene data show CDR1 as SQVTM and CDR2 as ANQGSEA. V was clipped by 4 bases and J by 6 bases, with 3 bases between them. For the CDR3, the DNA is TGCAGCGTTGTCTCCGGGGAGCTGTTTTTT. It yields the protein CSVVSGELFF.

This clone came up once. The CDR3 nucleotides are TGCGCCAGCAGCTTGGGTGCAGCCAGGGACCAAGAGACCCAGTACTTC. Amino acid sequence: CASSLGAARDQETQYF. The J gene is TRBJ2-5, the V gene TRBV5-1; possibly TRBD1 for D (5 bases). Germline assignment: CDR1 SGHRS and CDR2 YFSETQ. V dropped 0 bases and J dropped 0 bases, with 12 bases sitting between them. The length of the CDR3 is 16 residues.

The chain recombines TRBV7-2 with TRBJ1-5; weak D call: TRBD1 (6 bases). Germline loops: CDR1 SGHTA, CDR2 FQGNSA. Trimming pared 4 bases from V and 6 bases from J, leaving 13 bases between. The CDR3 sequence is 14 residues long. The CDR3 reads CASSSSVQGQPQHF. The CDR3 DNA reads TGTGCCAGCAGCTCCTCGGTACAGGGTCAGCCCCAGCATTTT.

The table lists this clone with a count of one. The V and J genes are TRBV7-2 and TRBJ2-1, with 8 bases aligning to TRBD1. In germline, CDR1 is SGHTA, CDR2 FQGNSA. V was clipped by 5 bases and J by 10 bases; unmatched bases: 1. The CDR3 contains 11 residues. The CDR3 region has the DNA TGTGCCAGCAGCCCAGGGGGCGAGCAGTTCTTC. Its translation is CASSPGGEQFF.

The V and J genes are TRBV12-3 or TRBV12-4 and TRBJ1-1, with TRBD1 identical over 8 bases. With V trimmed by 3 bases and J by 9 bases, 6 bases remained unmatched. This CDR3 contains 13 residues. CDR3 residues: CASSFRTGQKAFF. CDR3 nucleotide sequence: TGTGCCAGCAGTTTCAGGACAGGGCAGAAAGCTTTCTTT.